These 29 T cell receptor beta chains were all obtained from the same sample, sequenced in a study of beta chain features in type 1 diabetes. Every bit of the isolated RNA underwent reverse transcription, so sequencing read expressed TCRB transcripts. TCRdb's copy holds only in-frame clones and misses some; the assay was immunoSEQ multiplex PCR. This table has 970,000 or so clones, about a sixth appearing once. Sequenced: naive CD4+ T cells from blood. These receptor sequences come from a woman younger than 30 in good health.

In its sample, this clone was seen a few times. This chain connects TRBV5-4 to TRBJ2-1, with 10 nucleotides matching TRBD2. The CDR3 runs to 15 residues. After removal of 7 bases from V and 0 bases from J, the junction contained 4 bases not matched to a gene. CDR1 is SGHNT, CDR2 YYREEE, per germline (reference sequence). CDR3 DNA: TGTGCCAGCGGGACTAGCGTTCGCTCCTACAATGAGCAGTTCTTC. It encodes CASGTSVRSYNEQFF.

The CDR3 DNA sequence: TGCGCCAGCAGTCAATCGTACAACGCAGGGGGAACAACTGAAGCTTTCTTT. It is translated as CASSQSYNAGGTTEAFF. This chain connects TRBV23-1 to TRBJ1-1; 7 bases are a match to TRBD1. TRBV23-1 qualifies as an ORF whose function is uncertain. Germline trimming cut 0 bases from V and 5 bases from J; bases unmatched to any gene: 12. The CDR3 runs to 17 residues.

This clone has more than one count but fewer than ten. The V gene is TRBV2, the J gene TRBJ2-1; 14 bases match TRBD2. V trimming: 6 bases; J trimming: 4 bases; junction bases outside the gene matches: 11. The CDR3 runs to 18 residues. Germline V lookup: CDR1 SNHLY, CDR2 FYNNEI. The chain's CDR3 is CASREGLAGESWYNEQFF. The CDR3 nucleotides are TGTGCCAGCAGGGAGGGACTAGCGGGAGAGTCGTGGTACAATGAGCAGTTCTTC. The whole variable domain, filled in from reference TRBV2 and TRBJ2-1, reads EPEVTQTPSHQVTQMGQEVILRCVPISNHLYFYWYRQILGQKVEFLVSFYNNEISEKSEIFDDQFSVERPDGSNFTLKIRSTKLEDSAMYFCASREGLAGESWYNEQFFGPGTRLTVL.

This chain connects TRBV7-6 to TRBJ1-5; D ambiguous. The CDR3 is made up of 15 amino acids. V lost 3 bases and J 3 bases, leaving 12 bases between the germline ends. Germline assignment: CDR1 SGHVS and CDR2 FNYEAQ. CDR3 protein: CASSFPLAVNQPQHF. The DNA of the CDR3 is TGTGCCAGCAGCTTCCCCCTAGCGGTCAATCAGCCCCAGCATTTT.

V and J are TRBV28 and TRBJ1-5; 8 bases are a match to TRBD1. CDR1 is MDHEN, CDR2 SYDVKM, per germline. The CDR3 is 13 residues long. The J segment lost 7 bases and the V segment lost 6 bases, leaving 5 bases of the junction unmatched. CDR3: CASRSDRGQPQHF. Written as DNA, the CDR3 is TGTGCCAGCAGGTCCGACAGGGGCCAGCCCCAGCATTTT.

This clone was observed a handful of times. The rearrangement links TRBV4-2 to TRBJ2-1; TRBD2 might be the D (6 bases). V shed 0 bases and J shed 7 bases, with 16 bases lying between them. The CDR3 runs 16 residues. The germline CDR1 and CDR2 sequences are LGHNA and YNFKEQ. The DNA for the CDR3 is TGTGCCAGCAGCCAAGAATTCCCGGGGGTCGGGAATGAGCAGTTCTTC. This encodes CASSQEFPGVGNEQFF.

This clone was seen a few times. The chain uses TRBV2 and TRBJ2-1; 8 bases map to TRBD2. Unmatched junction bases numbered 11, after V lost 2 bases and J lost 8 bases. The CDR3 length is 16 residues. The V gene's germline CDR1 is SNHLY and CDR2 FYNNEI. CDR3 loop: CASSELRGLAIHEQFF. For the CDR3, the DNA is TGTGCCAGCAGTGAATTAAGAGGACTAGCCATACATGAGCAGTTCTTC. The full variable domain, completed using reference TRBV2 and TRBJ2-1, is EPEVTQTPSHQVTQMGQEVILRCVPISNHLYFYWYRQILGQKVEFLVSFYNNEISEKSEIFDDQFSVERPDGSNFTLKIRSTKLEDSAMYFCASSELRGLAIHEQFFGPGTRLTVL.

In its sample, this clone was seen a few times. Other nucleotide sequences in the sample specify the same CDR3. The CDR3 reads CASSPRGADEKLFF. The CDR3 DNA reads TGTGCCAGCTCACCACGCGGGGCAGATGAAAAACTGTTTTTT. The chain has TRBV18 and TRBJ1-4, with a tentative D call TRBD1 (5 bases). V was cut by 1 base and J by 6 bases, with 9 bases left in between. The CDR3 extends over 14 amino acids. Germline CDR1 KGHSH, CDR2 LQKENI.

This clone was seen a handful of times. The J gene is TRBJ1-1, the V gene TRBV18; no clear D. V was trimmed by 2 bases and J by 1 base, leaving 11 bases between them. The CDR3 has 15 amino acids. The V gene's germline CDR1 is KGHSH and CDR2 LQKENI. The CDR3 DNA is TGTGCCAGCTCACCAATCTCAGAGGCGAACACTGAAGCTTTCTTT. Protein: CASSPISEANTEAFF.

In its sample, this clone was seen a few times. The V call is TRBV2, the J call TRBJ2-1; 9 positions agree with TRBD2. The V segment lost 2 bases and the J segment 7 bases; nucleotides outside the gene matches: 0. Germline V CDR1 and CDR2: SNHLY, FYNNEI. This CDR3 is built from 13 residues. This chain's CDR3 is CASSELAGNEQFF. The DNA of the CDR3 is TGTGCCAGCAGTGAACTAGCGGGAAATGAGCAGTTCTTC.

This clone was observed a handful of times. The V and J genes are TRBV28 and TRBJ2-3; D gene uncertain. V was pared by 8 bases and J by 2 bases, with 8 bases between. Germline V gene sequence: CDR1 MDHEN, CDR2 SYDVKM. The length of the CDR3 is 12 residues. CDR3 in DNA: TGTGCCAGCGGGGTGGTCACAGATACGCAGTATTTT. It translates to CASGVVTDTQYF.

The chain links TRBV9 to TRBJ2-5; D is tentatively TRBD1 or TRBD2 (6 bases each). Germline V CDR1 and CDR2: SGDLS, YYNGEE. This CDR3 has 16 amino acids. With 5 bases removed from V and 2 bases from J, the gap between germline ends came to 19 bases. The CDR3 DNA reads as TGTGCCAGCAGTTCCCAGGCGGGACAAGTGCAAGAGACCCAGTACTTC. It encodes CASSSQAGQVQETQYF.

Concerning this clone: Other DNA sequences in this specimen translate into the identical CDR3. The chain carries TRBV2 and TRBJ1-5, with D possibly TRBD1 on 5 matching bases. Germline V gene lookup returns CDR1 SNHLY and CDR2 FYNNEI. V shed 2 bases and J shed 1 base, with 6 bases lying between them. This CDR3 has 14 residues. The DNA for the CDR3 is TGTGCCAGCAGTGAATGGGGGAGCAATCAGCCCCAGCATTTT. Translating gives CASSEWGSNQPQHF.

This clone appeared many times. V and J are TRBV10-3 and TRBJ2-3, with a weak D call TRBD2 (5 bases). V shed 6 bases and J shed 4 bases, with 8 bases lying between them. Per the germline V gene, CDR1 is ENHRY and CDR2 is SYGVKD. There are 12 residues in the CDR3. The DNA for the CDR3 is TGTGCCATCAGCCCGCGGGCAGATACGCAGTATTTT. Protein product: CAISPRADTQYF.

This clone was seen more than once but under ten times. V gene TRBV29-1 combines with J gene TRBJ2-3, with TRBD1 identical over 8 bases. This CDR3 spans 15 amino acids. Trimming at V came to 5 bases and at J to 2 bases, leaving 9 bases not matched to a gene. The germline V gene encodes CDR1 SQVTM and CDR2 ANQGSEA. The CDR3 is CSVWTGRSLTDTQYF. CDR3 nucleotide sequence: TGCAGCGTTTGGACAGGGCGGTCGCTCACAGATACGCAGTATTTT.

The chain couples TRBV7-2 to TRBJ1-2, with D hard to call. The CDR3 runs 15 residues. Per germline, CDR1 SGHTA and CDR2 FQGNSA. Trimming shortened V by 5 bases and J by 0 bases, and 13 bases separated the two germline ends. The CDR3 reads CASSLSRRSNYGYTF. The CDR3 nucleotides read TGTGCCAGCAGCCTTAGTCGGCGCTCTAACTATGGCTACACCTTC.

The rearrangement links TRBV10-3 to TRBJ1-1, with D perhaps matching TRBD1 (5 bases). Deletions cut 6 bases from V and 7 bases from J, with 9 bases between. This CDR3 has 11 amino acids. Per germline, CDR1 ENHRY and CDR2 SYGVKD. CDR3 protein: CAIRAGVEAFF. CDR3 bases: TGTGCCATCAGAGCGGGGGTTGAAGCTTTCTTT.

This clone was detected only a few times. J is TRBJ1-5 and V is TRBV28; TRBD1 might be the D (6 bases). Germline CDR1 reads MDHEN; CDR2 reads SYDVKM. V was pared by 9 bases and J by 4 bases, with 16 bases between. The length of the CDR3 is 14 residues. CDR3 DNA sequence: TGTGCCAGTCAGACCGGGACACGGAATCAGCCCCAGCATTTT. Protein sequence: CASQTGTRNQPQHF.

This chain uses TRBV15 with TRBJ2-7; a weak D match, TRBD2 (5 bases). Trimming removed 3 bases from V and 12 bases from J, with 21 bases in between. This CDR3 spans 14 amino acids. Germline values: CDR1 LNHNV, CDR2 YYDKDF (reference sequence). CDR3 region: CATSRGRDAGGPYF. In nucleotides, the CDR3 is TGTGCCACCAGCAGGGGGAGAGACGCAGGTGGGCCGTACTTC.

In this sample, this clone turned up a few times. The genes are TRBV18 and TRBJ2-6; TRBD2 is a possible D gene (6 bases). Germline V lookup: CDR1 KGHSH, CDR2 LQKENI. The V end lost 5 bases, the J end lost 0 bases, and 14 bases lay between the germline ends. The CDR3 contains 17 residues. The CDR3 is CASSTISGHSGANVLTF. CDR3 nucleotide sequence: TGTGCCAGCTCAACGATCAGCGGGCACTCTGGGGCCAACGTCCTGACTTTC.

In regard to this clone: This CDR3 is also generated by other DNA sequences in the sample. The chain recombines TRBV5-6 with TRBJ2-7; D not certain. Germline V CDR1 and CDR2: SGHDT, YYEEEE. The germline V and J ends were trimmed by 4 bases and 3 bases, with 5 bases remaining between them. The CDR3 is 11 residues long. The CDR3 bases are TGTGCCAGCAGCGGGTACTACGAGCAGTACTTC. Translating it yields CASSGYYEQYF.

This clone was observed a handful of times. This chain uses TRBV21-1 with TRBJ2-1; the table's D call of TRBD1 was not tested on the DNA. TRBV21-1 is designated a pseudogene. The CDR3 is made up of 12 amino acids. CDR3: CASRQSLDEQFF. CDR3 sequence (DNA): TGTGCCAGCAGACAGTCCCTGGATGAGCAGTTCTTC.

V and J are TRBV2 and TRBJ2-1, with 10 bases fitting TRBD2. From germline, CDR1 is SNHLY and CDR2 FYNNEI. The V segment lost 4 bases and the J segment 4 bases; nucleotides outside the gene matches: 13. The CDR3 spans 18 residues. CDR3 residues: CASSVVSSGGKYYNEQFF. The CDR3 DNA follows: TGTGCCAGCAGTGTAGTCTCTAGCGGGGGAAAGTATTACAATGAGCAGTTCTTC. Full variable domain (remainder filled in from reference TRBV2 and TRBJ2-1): EPEVTQTPSHQVTQMGQEVILRCVPISNHLYFYWYRQILGQKVEFLVSFYNNEISEKSEIFDDQFSVERPDGSNFTLKIRSTKLEDSAMYFCASSVVSSGGKYYNEQFFGPGTRLTVL.

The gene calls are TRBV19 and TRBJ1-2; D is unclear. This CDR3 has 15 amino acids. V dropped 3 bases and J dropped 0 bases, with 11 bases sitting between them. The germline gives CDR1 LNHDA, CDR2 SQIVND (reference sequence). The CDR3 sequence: CASSIGIGANYGYTF. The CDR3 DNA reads TGTGCCAGTAGTATCGGAATTGGGGCTAACTATGGCTACACCTTC.

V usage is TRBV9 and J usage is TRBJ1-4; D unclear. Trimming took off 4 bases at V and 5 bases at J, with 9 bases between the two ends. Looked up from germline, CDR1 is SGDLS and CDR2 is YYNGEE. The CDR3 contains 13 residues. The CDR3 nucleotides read TGTGCCAGCAGCAGTACCCCAAATGAAAAACTGTTTTTT. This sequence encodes CASSSTPNEKLFF.

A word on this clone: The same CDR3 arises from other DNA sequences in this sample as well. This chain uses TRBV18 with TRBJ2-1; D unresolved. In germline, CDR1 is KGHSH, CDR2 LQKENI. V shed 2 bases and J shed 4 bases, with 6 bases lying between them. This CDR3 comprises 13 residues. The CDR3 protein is CASSPTVYNEQFF. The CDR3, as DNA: TGTGCCAGCTCACCAACAGTTTACAATGAGCAGTTCTTC.

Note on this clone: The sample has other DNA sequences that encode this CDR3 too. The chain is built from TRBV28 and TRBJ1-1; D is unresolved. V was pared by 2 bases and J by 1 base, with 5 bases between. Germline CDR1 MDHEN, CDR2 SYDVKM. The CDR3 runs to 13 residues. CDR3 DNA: TGTGCCAGCAGTTTACCGCGGAACACTGAAGCTTTCTTT. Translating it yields CASSLPRNTEAFF.

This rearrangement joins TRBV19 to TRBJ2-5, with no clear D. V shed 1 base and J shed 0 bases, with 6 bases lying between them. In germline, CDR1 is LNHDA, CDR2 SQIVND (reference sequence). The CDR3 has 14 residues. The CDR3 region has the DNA TGTGCCAGTAGTATAGGGCAGAACCAAGAGACCCAGTACTTC. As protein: CASSIGQNQETQYF.

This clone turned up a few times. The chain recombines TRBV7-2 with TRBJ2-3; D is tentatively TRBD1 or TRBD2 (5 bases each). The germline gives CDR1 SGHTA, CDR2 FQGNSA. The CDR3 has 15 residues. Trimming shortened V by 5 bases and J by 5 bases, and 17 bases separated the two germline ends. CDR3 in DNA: TGTGCCAGCAGCGGCCAGGGAGTCGTAGGAGATACGCAGTATTTT. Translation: CASSGQGVVGDTQYF.